These T cell receptor beta chains were read from a single sample in a study of T cells in Graves' hyperthyroidism and ophthalmopathy. TCRdb re-derived calls from the multiplex PCR reads in MiXCR, one entry per CDR3 protein. The table lists about 640,000 distinct CDR3 sequences, less than 25% of them singletons. Sample: blood. The receptors were gathered from a man under 40 with Graves' ophthalmopathy. Both conserved end residues are part of each CDR3. A D gene is named only where the DNA matches it firmly. Only part of the rows carry a size: once, few, many, or a class if the clone is expanded.

>TRBJ2-5|TRBD2|TRBV7-2|few
TGTGCCAGCAGCCCCAAAACTAGCGGGAGGGTCTTTCCGACCCAGTACTTC
CASSPKTSGRVFPTQYF
>TRBJ1-1|NA|TRBV12-3/TRBV12-4|many
TGTGCCAGCATCCTCATTCGGGGTTGGCACACTGAAGCTTTCTTT
CASILIRGWHTEAFF
>TRBJ1-1|NA|TRBV19|NA
TGTGCCAGTAGTATAGGCAAGAACACTGAAGCTTTCTTT
CASSIGKNTEAFF
>TRBJ2-1|NA|TRBV5-1|NA
TGCGCCAGCAGCTTGACCGCAGAGTCCTACAATGAGCAGTTCTTC
CASSLTAESYNEQFF
>TRBJ1-5|NA|TRBV6-2/TRBV6-3|few
TGTGCCAGCAGTTACGGCGGGGGCCCCAATCAGCCCCAGCATTTT
CASSYGGGPNQPQHF
>TRBJ2-7|TRBD1|TRBV11-2|few
TGTGCCAGCAGCTCCGAGGACAGGGCCTACGAGCAGTACTTC
CASSSEDRAYEQYF
>TRBJ2-3|TRBD2|TRBV20-1|few
TGCAGTGCTAGAAAGCGGGAGGGCCTAGATACGCAGTATTTT
CSARKREGLDTQYF
>TRBJ1-1|NA|TRBV6-1|many
TGTGCCAGCAGTGAAGCCGCGGACGGCAACACTGAAGCTTTCTTT
CASSEAADGNTEAFF
>TRBJ2-1|TRBD2|TRBV20-1|NA
TGCAGTGCTTTCCTAGCGGGAGTGAATGAGCAGTTCTTC
CSAFLAGVNEQFF
>TRBJ2-3|NA|TRBV24-1|NA
TGTGCCACCAGTGAAGGGTTCGTAACCGCAGATACGCAGTATTTT
CATSEGFVTADTQYF
>TRBJ2-3|TRBD2|TRBV7-3|few
TGTGCCAGCAGCCCCCGTAGCGGGAGTGGTGGAGATACGCAGTATTTT
CASSPRSGSGGDTQYF
>TRBJ2-5|NA|TRBV7-6|many
TGTGCCAGCAGCTTAGGGTTCCCAGGGCAAGAGACCCAGTACTTC
CASSLGFPGQETQYF
>TRBJ1-5|NA|TRBV7-9|NA
TGTGCCAGCAGCTTGGACAGCGGGCCCCAGCATTTT
CASSLDSGPQHF
>TRBJ2-1|TRBD2|TRBV12-3/TRBV12-4|many
TGTGCCAGCAGTTTATCTATAGGGAGGGGTTCCAATGAGCAGTTCTTC
CASSLSIGRGSNEQFF
>TRBJ2-1|TRBD1|TRBV5-1|many
TGCGCCAGCAGCCTGGAGCCGGGACAGGGCCCCTACAATGAGCAGTTCTTC
CASSLEPGQGPYNEQFF
>TRBJ2-7|TRBD2|TRBV30|many
TGTGCCACCGGGCGGGAGGGAAGCTACGAGCAGTACTTC
CATGREGSYEQYF
>TRBJ1-5|NA|TRBV20-1|few
TGCAGTGCTAGAGATGGGACTCCTAATCAGCCCCAGCATTTT
CSARDGTPNQPQHF
>TRBJ2-2|NA|TRBV5-1|NA
TGCGCCAGCAGCGGAGGACTTCCGAACACCGGGGAGCTGTTTTTT
CASSGGLPNTGELFF
>TRBJ2-4|TRBD1|TRBV27|NA
TGTGCCAGCAGTTTATCCGTTCGACAGGGGGCAGGAGCCAAAAACATTCAGTACTTC
CASSLSVRQGAGAKNIQYF
>TRBJ1-3|NA|TRBV9|few
TGTGCCAGCAGCGTTGGAGGGTGGAACACCATATATTTT
CASSVGGWNTIYF
>TRBJ1-5|NA|TRBV3-1|NA
TGTGCCAGCAACCTACAGGGATCCTGGCAGCCCCAGCATTTT
CASNLQGSWQPQHF
>TRBJ2-7|NA|TRBV27|many
TGTGCCAGCAGTTTAACTAGGTCCTACGAGCAGTACTTC
CASSLTRSYEQYF